A single sample is the source of the 25 T cell receptor beta chains below, sequenced in a study of beta chain features in type 1 diabetes. The whole isolated RNA underwent reverse transcription, so sequencing captured expressed TCRB transcripts. TCRdb's copy holds only in-frame clones and misses some; the assay was immunoSEQ multiplex PCR. The sample carries over 120,000 clones, about 9.4% recorded once. Material for sequencing was naive CD4+ T cells from blood. Receptors were obtained from a man aged 18 to 29 in good health.

This clone was counted a few times. The V call is TRBV14, the J call TRBJ2-3, with no clear D. Trimming left V 6 bases short and J 2 bases short, with 15 bases between. This CDR3 has 15 residues. Germline CDR1 SGHDN, CDR2 FVKESK. CDR3 in amino acids: CASRPLFGVTDTQYF. CDR3 nucleotide sequence: TGTGCCAGCAGACCCCTTTTTGGAGTCACAGATACGCAGTATTTT.

The V gene is TRBV6-5, the J gene TRBJ2-7, with 8 bases matching TRBD1. Per the germline V gene, CDR1 is MNHEY and CDR2 is SVGAGI. This CDR3 comprises 14 residues. V lost 4 bases, J lost 3 bases, and 5 bases stayed unmatched. The CDR3 DNA follows: TGTGCCAGCAGTTTGGACAGGGTTAGCTACGAGCAGTACTTC. Its protein product is CASSLDRVSYEQYF.

This clone was observed a few times. V and J are TRBV5-1 and TRBJ2-5; a weak D match, TRBD1 (5 bases). CDR1 is SGHRS and CDR2 is YFSETQ in the germline V gene. This CDR3 is 14 amino acids long. Deletions cut 5 bases from V and 5 bases from J, with 16 bases between. CDR3: CASSIGVGPETQYF. CDR3 DNA sequence: TGCGCCAGCAGTATAGGCGTGGGGCCCGAGACCCAGTACTTC.

The chain couples TRBV2 to TRBJ1-5, with D tentatively TRBD1 (5 bases). Germline V lookup: CDR1 SNHLY, CDR2 FYNNEI. Between the trimmed V and J ends, which lost 1 base and 7 bases, there was a span of 11 bases. The CDR3 is 14 residues long. The CDR3 region is CASSEEGARQPQHF. CDR3 DNA: TGTGCCAGCAGTGAAGAAGGGGCCAGGCAGCCCCAGCATTTT. Together with reference TRBV2 and TRBJ1-5, the CDR3 gives the full variable domain: EPEVTQTPSHQVTQMGQEVILRCVPISNHLYFYWYRQILGQKVEFLVSFYNNEISEKSEIFDDQFSVERPDGSNFTLKIRSTKLEDSAMYFCASSEEGARQPQHFGDGTRLSIL.

This clone has a count of ten or more. The CDR3 reads CASGWTGGTGELFF. The CDR3 nucleotides read TGCGCCAGCGGATGGACAGGGGGAACCGGGGAGCTGTTTTTT. V usage is TRBV5-1 and J usage is TRBJ2-2; 10 nucleotides line up with TRBD1. The CDR3 extends over 14 amino acids. From germline, CDR1 is SGHRS and CDR2 YFSETQ. V shed 7 bases and J 5 bases; nucleotides not matched to a gene: 5.

This chain links TRBV4-3 with TRBJ1-3; D remains ambiguous. This CDR3 contains 15 residues. V was trimmed by 2 bases and J by 0 bases, leaving 8 bases between them. CDR1 LGHNA and CDR2 YSLEER come from the germline V gene. CDR3: CASSQSKLSGNTIYF. Here the CDR3 DNA reads TGCGCCAGCAGCCAATCGAAACTCTCTGGAAACACCATATATTTT.

V gene TRBV4-2 combines with J gene TRBJ1-2; TRBD1 aligns across 7 bases. CDR1 LGHNA and CDR2 YNFKEQ come from the germline V gene. V shed 4 bases and J 7 bases; nucleotides not matched to a gene: 9. This CDR3 comprises 14 residues. The CDR3, as DNA: TGTGCCAGCAGCCCAAACACACGACAGGGTGGCTACACCTTC. This encodes CASSPNTRQGGYTF.

In this sample, this clone turned up many times. The chain couples TRBV11-2 to TRBJ2-4; tentative D call: TRBD1 (6 bases). The CDR3 contains 12 residues. Trimming removed 6 bases at V and 11 bases at J, with 14 bases between. Germline CDR1 reads SGHAT; CDR2 reads FQNNGV. The CDR3 DNA is TGTGCCAGCAGGCCCGAAGGACAGCTTCAGTACTTC. Translated, it gives CASRPEGQLQYF.

The chain employs TRBV9 and TRBJ2-3, with 9 bases identical to TRBD1. The trim removed 4 bases at V and 5 bases at J, leaving 14 bases unmatched. This CDR3 region has 17 residues. Per the germline V gene, CDR1 is SGDLS and CDR2 is YYNGEE. The CDR3 spells CASSIYPGQGTLDTQYF. The CDR3 nucleotides read TGTGCCAGCAGCATTTACCCGGGACAGGGAACCTTAGATACGCAGTATTTT.

The rearrangement uses TRBV5-8 and TRBJ1-5; D is perhaps TRBD1 (5 bases). The CDR3 covers 17 residues. Germline values: CDR1 SGHTS, CDR2 YDEGEE. V dropped 1 base and J dropped 1 base, with 15 bases sitting between them. CDR3 sequence (DNA): TGTGCCAGCAGCTTGTTAGTAGGGGTTGGGAGCAATCAGCCCCAGCATTTT. Its translation: CASSLLVGVGSNQPQHF.

This clone was counted between two and nine times. In nucleotides, the CDR3 is TGCGCCAGCAGCCAACGCCCGCGCGGGAATACGCAGTATTTT. Translating gives CASSQRPRGNTQYF. This chain links TRBV4-3 with TRBJ2-3; D perhaps matches TRBD2 (6 bases). V was trimmed by 2 bases and J by 7 bases, leaving 13 bases between them. CDR3 length: 14 amino acids. CDR1 LGHNA and CDR2 YSLEER come from the germline V gene.

This sequence joins TRBV6-6 and TRBJ2-1; weak D call: TRBD2 (6 bases). The CDR3 totals 14 residues. Germline values: CDR1 MNHNY, CDR2 SVGAGI (reference sequence). Trimming shortened V by 2 bases and J by 3 bases, and 8 bases separated the two germline ends. The CDR3 DNA is TGTGCCAGCAGTTACGGGGACTTCTACAATGAGCAGTTCTTC. Its translation is CASSYGDFYNEQFF.

V usage is TRBV7-2 and J usage is TRBJ1-6, with 7 bases aligning to TRBD1. The V gene end was trimmed by 6 bases and the J gene end by 7 bases; junction bases not matched to a gene: 6. Germline lookup yields CDR1 SGHTA and CDR2 FQGNSA. This CDR3 is 14 amino acids long. This chain's CDR3 is CASRRQGDNSPLHF. DNA for the CDR3: TGTGCCAGCAGAAGACAGGGTGACAATTCACCCCTCCACTTT. The complete variable domain, with remaining parts taken from reference TRBV7-2 and TRBJ1-6, reads GAGVSQSPSNKVTEKGKDVELRCDPISGHTALYWYRQSLGQGLEFLIYFQGNSAPDKSGLPSDRFSAERTGGSVSTLTIQRTQQEDSAVYLCASRRQGDNSPLHFGNGTRLTVT.

The V gene is TRBV7-3, the J gene TRBJ2-3; 16 nucleotides align to TRBD2. Losses at the gene ends were 0 bases for V and 0 bases for J; bases not matched to a gene: 18. This CDR3 is built from 24 residues. Germline V gives CDR1 SGHTA, CDR2 FQGTGA. The CDR3 sequence: CASSLTPKLVRGTSGGVSTDTQYF. DNA for the CDR3: TGTGCCAGCAGCTTAACCCCAAAACTCGTCCGCGGGACTAGCGGGGGGGTTAGCACAGATACGCAGTATTTT.

This clone was recorded a few times. Other DNA sequences in the sample encode the same CDR3. This chain connects TRBV7-3 to TRBJ2-6, with D possibly matching TRBD1 (5 bases). This CDR3 spans 16 amino acids. Germline V gene data show CDR1 as SGHTA and CDR2 as FQGTGA. The ends were cut back, 2 bases at V and 0 bases at J, with 8 bases in the middle. The CDR3 sequence is CASSLGAGSGANVLTF. CDR3 bases: TGTGCCAGCAGCTTAGGGGCTGGCTCTGGGGCCAACGTCCTGACTTTC.

This chain links TRBV30 with TRBJ1-1; 7 bases are shared with TRBD1. CDR1 GTSNPN and CDR2 SVGIG come from the germline V gene (reference sequence). The trim removed 1 base at V and 0 bases at J, leaving 5 bases unmatched. This CDR3 is 15 amino acids long. This chain's CDR3 is CAWSAPGQMNTEAFF. CDR3 nucleotide sequence: TGTGCCTGGAGTGCTCCGGGACAGATGAACACTGAAGCTTTCTTT.

This clone has just one count. The gene calls are TRBV27 and TRBJ2-6; unclear D gene. The germline V gene has CDR1 MNHEY and CDR2 SMNVEV (reference sequence). V was trimmed by 5 bases and J by 5 bases, leaving 25 bases between them. The CDR3 runs 19 residues. CDR3 DNA: TGTGCCAGCAGTGTTGTCAATCCTGGGCTACAAAGTCGGGCCAACGTCCTGACTTTC. Amino acids: CASSVVNPGLQSRANVLTF.

This clone was seen a few times. The chain links TRBV7-2 to TRBJ2-5; 8 bases are a match to TRBD2. The last part of the DNA fits TRBJ2-7 better; the J call may be wrong. Germline CDR1 is SGHTA and CDR2 is FQGNSA. This CDR3 contains 16 residues. CDR3 in DNA: TGTGCCAGCAGCTTAGGTCTGCAGCGGGGGCCCTACGAGCAGTACTTC. Protein product: CASSLGLQRGPYEQYF.

Only a few counts were recorded for this clone. The genes are TRBV7-2 and TRBJ1-5; D is unresolved. CDR1 is SGHTA, CDR2 FQGNSA, per germline. The CDR3 consists of 13 residues. V was cut by 0 bases and J by 5 bases, with 5 bases left in between. DNA of the CDR3: TGTGCCAGCAGCTTAGCGAGAGATCAGCCCCAGCATTTT. Its translation: CASSLARDQPQHF.

The chain combines TRBV10-3 with TRBJ2-1, with 9 bases identical to TRBD2. Germline CDR1 and CDR2: ENHRY and SYGVKD. V trimming: 0 bases; J trimming: 15 bases; junction bases outside the gene matches: 18. The CDR3 has 17 amino acids. CDR3 amino acids: CAISESTASGVGFIRFF. The CDR3 DNA follows: TGTGCCATCAGTGAGTCGACGGCTAGCGGGGTTGGGTTTATAAGGTTCTTC.

This clone was found a few times. The chain couples TRBV19 to TRBJ1-2; D remains ambiguous. This CDR3 region has 13 residues. The germline CDR1 and CDR2 sequences are LNHDA and SQIVND (reference sequence). The V gene lost 6 bases and the J gene lost 5 bases, with 13 bases spanning the gap. CDR3 region: CASRKETQYGYTF. CDR3 DNA: TGTGCCAGTAGAAAGGAGACCCAATATGGCTACACCTTC.

The chain uses TRBV7-2 and TRBJ2-5, with D unresolved. V lost 5 bases to trimming and J lost 3 bases, with 10 bases between them. The germline CDR1 and CDR2 sequences are SGHTA and FQGNSA. The CDR3 consists of 13 residues. CDR3 DNA: TGTGCCAGCAGCCCAAGCCGGGAAGAGACCCAGTACTTC. Amino acid sequence: CASSPSREETQYF. Filled out from reference TRBV7-2 and TRBJ2-5, the complete variable domain reads GAGVSQSPSNKVTEKGKDVELRCDPISGHTALYWYRQSLGQGLEFLIYFQGNSAPDKSGLPSDRFSAERTGGSVSTLTIQRTQQEDSAVYLCASSPSREETQYFGPGTRLLVL.

V usage is TRBV6-6 and J usage is TRBJ2-3; 11 bases agree with TRBD2. V lost 8 bases, J lost 0 bases, and 4 bases stayed unmatched. The germline CDR1 and CDR2 sequences are MNHNY and SVGAGI (reference sequence). The CDR3 covers 15 residues. CDR3 sequence reads: CASGSSGGSTDTQYF. The CDR3 DNA follows: TGTGCCAGCGGATCTAGCGGGGGGAGCACAGATACGCAGTATTTT.

This clone showed up just a few times. The rearrangement uses TRBV18 and TRBJ2-7, with TRBD1 matching 12 bases. This CDR3 region has 16 residues. Unmatched junction bases numbered 5, after V lost 5 bases and J lost 0 bases. Germline V gene sequence: CDR1 KGHSH, CDR2 LQKENI. The chain's CDR3 is CASSSKGQGASYEQYF. The CDR3 bases are TGTGCCAGCTCATCCAAGGGACAGGGGGCCTCCTACGAGCAGTACTTC.

V gene TRBV7-2 combines with J gene TRBJ1-6, with D maybe TRBD1 (5 bases). V lost 1 base and J 9 bases, leaving 10 bases between the germline ends. The CDR3 runs to 14 residues. Germline CDR1 SGHTA, CDR2 FQGNSA. CDR3 sequence reads: CASSLGWGGSPLHF. CDR3 DNA: TGTGCCAGCAGCTTAGGTTGGGGGGGTTCACCCCTCCACTTT.